The 29 T cell receptor beta chains reported below all come from one sample, sequenced in a study of T cell changes during pregnancy in multiple sclerosis (dated by TCRdb to the late 2010s). Library generation was performed with the immunoSEQ multiplex PCR assay. TCRdb mirrors the immuneACCESS table, restricted to in-frame sequences. Some clones are absent from its copies; in checked studies, under half trace to an unresolved V gene, and the reason for the others is unknown. The sample table holds approximately 80,000 clones, of which around 93% were seen once. The top ten clones comprise 3.5% of the sample. The specimen comprised PBMCs, sampled in the first trimester of pregnancy. These receptors all come from a female donor in good health, serving as a control in a pregnancy study. Some clones in this sample may be carry-over from other donors' samples.

V gene TRBV11-2 combines with J gene TRBJ2-3; D possibly corresponds to TRBD1 (6 bases). CDR1 and CDR2 from the germline V gene are SGHAT and FQNNGV. This CDR3 region has 15 residues. Trimming removed 4 bases from V and 2 bases from J, with 13 bases in between. CDR3 bases: TGTGCCAGCAGCTCCTCTACAGGGCTCACAGATACGCAGTATTTT. It yields the protein CASSSSTGLTDTQYF.

This clone was recorded once. The chain links TRBV18 to TRBJ2-2; a possible D gene is TRBD1 (6 bases). This CDR3 spans 11 amino acids. Germline V gene lookup returns CDR1 KGHSH and CDR2 LQKENI. Trimming took 9 bases from V and 5 from J, leaving 7 bases between them. CDR3 nucleotide sequence: TGTGCCAGTCAGGGGACCGGGGAGCTGTTTTTT. Its protein is CASQGTGELFF. Full variable domain (remainder filled in from reference TRBV18 and TRBJ2-2): NAGVMQNPRHLVRRRGQEARLRCSPMKGHSHVYWYRQLPEEGLKFMVYLQKENIIDESGMPKERFSAEFPKEGPSILRIQQVVRGDSAAYFCASQGTGELFFGEGSRLTVL.

The genes are TRBV7-3 and TRBJ2-1; 7 bases are a match to TRBD2. The junction had 15 bases not matched to a gene; V was cut back by 7 bases and J by 15 bases. The length of the CDR3 is 13 residues. CDR1 SGHTA and CDR2 FQGTGA come from the germline V gene. The CDR3 loop is CASTPEGRAFLFF. CDR3 DNA sequence: TGTGCCAGCACCCCTGAGGGGAGGGCCTTTTTGTTCTTC.

V usage is TRBV28 and J usage is TRBJ1-2; 9 positions agree with TRBD1. The CDR3 has 15 amino acids. J lost 8 bases, V lost 6 bases, and 13 bases had no gene match. Germline lookup yields CDR1 MDHEN and CDR2 SYDVKM. This CDR3 reads CASRATGTGSFGYTF. The CDR3 coding sequence is TGTGCCAGCAGGGCGACCGGGACAGGGTCCTTCGGCTACACCTTC.

The chain combines TRBV6-4 with TRBJ2-1, with 8 bases fitting TRBD2. The germline V gene encodes CDR1 MRHNA and CDR2 SNTAGT. This CDR3 spans 15 amino acids. V shed 0 bases, J shed 4 bases, and the junction held 2 bases outside the gene matches. Here the CDR3 reads CASSDSTGGYNEQFF. CDR3 DNA sequence: TGTGCCAGCAGTGACTCGACGGGAGGGTACAATGAGCAGTTCTTC.

This sequence joins TRBV5-1 and TRBJ2-7, with TRBD1 matching 7 bases. Trimming removed 1 base from V and 3 bases from J; junction bases left unmatched: 7. Germline CDR1 and CDR2: SGHRS and YFSETQ. The CDR3 contains 15 residues. This CDR3 reads CASSLYVTGYYEQYF. For the CDR3, the DNA is TGCGCCAGCAGCTTGTATGTGACAGGGTACTACGAGCAGTACTTC.

This clone came up a few times. The genes are TRBV11-2 and TRBJ2-1, with D possibly matching TRBD1 (5 bases). Per the germline V gene, CDR1 is SGHAT and CDR2 is FQNNGV. The V end lost 0 bases, the J end lost 9 bases, and 21 bases lay between the germline ends. The CDR3 has 17 residues. This chain's CDR3 is CASSLDKGSGLRGEQFF. In DNA form, the CDR3 reads TGTGCCAGCAGCTTAGATAAGGGATCAGGGCTTAGAGGTGAGCAGTTCTTC. The full variable domain, in which reference TRBV11-2 and TRBJ2-1 provide the parts outside the CDR3, is EAGVAQSPRYKIIEKRQSVAFWCNPISGHATLYWYQQILGQGPKLLIQFQNNGVVDDSQLPKDRFSAERLKGVDSTLKIQPAKLEDSAVYLCASSLDKGSGLRGEQFFGPGTRLTVL.

This clone appeared once. This chain connects TRBV6-5 to TRBJ2-1, with D possibly TRBD1 on 7 matching bases. Trimming cost V 2 bases and J 4 bases, with 9 bases left between them. The CDR3 is 14 residues long. The V gene's germline CDR1 is MNHEY and CDR2 SVGAGI. The CDR3 region has the DNA TGTGCCAGCAGTTACGCGGGACAGTACAATGAGCAGTTCTTC. Amino acid sequence: CASSYAGQYNEQFF.

V is TRBV7-8 and J is TRBJ2-3; 7 bases are a match to TRBD2. The CDR3 is made up of 17 amino acids. The germline gives CDR1 SGHVS, CDR2 FQNEAQ. J was trimmed by 4 bases and V by 4 bases; bases with no gene match: 14. The CDR3 nucleotides are TGTGCCAGCAGCTCGGATGGGCGGGAGAATGTAGCAGATACGCAGTATTTT. It codes for CASSSDGRENVADTQYF.

This chain joins TRBV27 and TRBJ2-7; TRBD1 matches at 10 bases. Germline V gives CDR1 MNHEY, CDR2 SMNVEV (reference sequence). Trimming removed 2 bases from V and 0 bases from J; junction bases left unmatched: 4. The CDR3 is 16 amino acids. The CDR3 DNA is TGTGCCAGCAGTTTAACAGGGACAGGGGTCTCCTACGAGCAGTACTTC. Protein: CASSLTGTGVSYEQYF.

The CDR3 DNA sequence: TGTGCCAGCAGTTTGGCGGGCAGGGGGGTCTACGAGCAGTACTTC. Translation gives CASSLAGRGVYEQYF. The chain couples TRBV27 to TRBJ2-7; possibly TRBD1 for D (7 bases). V lost 3 bases, J lost 3 bases, and 15 bases lay in between. There are 15 residues in the CDR3. Germline V lookup: CDR1 MNHEY, CDR2 SMNVEV (reference sequence).

This rearrangement joins TRBV4-1 to TRBJ2-7; 15 nucleotides line up with TRBD2. The ends lost 3 bases at V and 7 bases at J; junction bases unmatched: 4. This CDR3 has 15 amino acids. CDR1 is MGHRA and CDR2 is YSYEKL in the germline V gene. CDR3 DNA sequence: TGCGCCAGCAGCCAGCTGGGACTAGCGGGAGGAGAGCAGTACTTC. Its translation is CASSQLGLAGGEQYF.

The chain combines TRBV28 with TRBJ2-7, with 8 bases that match TRBD2. The CDR3 is 15 residues long. J gave up 3 bases and V 11 bases, and 15 bases lay outside the gene matches. Germline CDR1 reads MDHEN; CDR2 reads SYDVKM. In DNA form, the CDR3 reads TGTGCCCCCAGGACTAGCCCACCCCCGGGCTACGAGCAGTACTTC. It translates to CAPRTSPPPGYEQYF.

The J gene is TRBJ2-7, the V gene TRBV7-2; TRBD1 matches 7 bases. The germline gives CDR1 SGHTA, CDR2 FQGNSA. J was trimmed by 3 bases and V by 2 bases; bases with no gene match: 7. This CDR3 contains 15 residues. CDR3 DNA: TGTGCCAGCAGCTTAATGTCAGGGGGAATCTACGAGCAGTACTTC. Its translation is CASSLMSGGIYEQYF.

This chain connects TRBV15 to TRBJ1-1, with no clear D. Germline V CDR1 and CDR2: LNHNV, YYDKDF (reference sequence). V lost 8 bases, J lost 5 bases, and 18 bases lay in between. The CDR3 sequence is 14 residues long. The CDR3, as DNA: TGTGCCACCGCGACGGACTCCCTCGGAACTGAAGCTTTCTTT. Its translation: CATATDSLGTEAFF.

The rearrangement joins TRBV29-1 to TRBJ2-5; 9 positions match TRBD2. Germline lookup yields CDR1 SQVTM and CDR2 ANQGSEA. V was pared by 7 bases and J by 0 bases, with 12 bases of the junction left unmatched. The CDR3 loop spans 16 amino acids. The DNA of the CDR3 is TGCAGCGCCGTCCCCTCCCGGACTAGCGACCAAGAGACCCAGTACTTC. Protein: CSAVPSRTSDQETQYF. Supplemented by reference TRBV29-1 and TRBJ2-5, the full variable domain reads SAVISQKPSRDICQRGTSLTIQCQVDSQVTMMFWYRQQPGQSLTLIATANQGSEATYESGFVIDKFPISRPNLTFSTLTVSNMSPEDSSIYLCSAVPSRTSDQETQYFGPGTRLLVL.

The V call is TRBV9, the J call TRBJ2-7, with D unresolved. V lost 4 bases, J lost 2 bases, and 13 bases lay in between. This CDR3 region has 14 residues. CDR1 and CDR2 from the germline V gene are SGDLS and YYNGEE. CDR3 nucleotide sequence: TGTGCCAGCAGCCCCCAATCTGAGGCCTACGAGCAGTACTTC. Protein: CASSPQSEAYEQYF.

A single count supports this clone. V and J are TRBV19 and TRBJ2-1, with D tentatively TRBD2 (7 bases). The CDR3 runs to 15 residues. Trimming took off 6 bases at V and 1 base at J, with 13 bases between the two ends. The germline gives CDR1 LNHDA, CDR2 SQIVND (reference sequence). As DNA, the CDR3 is TGTGCCAGTAGCCATAGGGGGGGATCCTACAATGAGCAGTTCTTC. Its translation is CASSHRGGSYNEQFF.

V and J are TRBV2 and TRBJ2-1, with 7 bases that match TRBD1. The germline CDR1 and CDR2 sequences are SNHLY and FYNNEI. The CDR3 is made up of 14 amino acids. Losses at the gene ends were 7 bases for V and 5 bases for J; bases not matched to a gene: 8. For the CDR3, the DNA is TGTGCCAGCATTAAGAGGGGGCTTAACAATGAGCAGTTCTTC. Protein sequence: CASIKRGLNNEQFF.

The rearrangement links TRBV28 to TRBJ1-5, with D hard to call. Germline values: CDR1 MDHEN, CDR2 SYDVKM. The CDR3 length is 11 residues. Trimming took off 8 bases at V and 3 bases at J, with 5 bases between the two ends. CDR3 residues: CASGSNQPQHF. The CDR3 DNA is TGTGCCAGCGGCTCCAATCAGCCCCAGCATTTT.

This chain connects TRBV7-2 to TRBJ2-1; 12 nucleotides line up with TRBD2. V shed 5 bases, J shed 8 bases, and the junction held 7 bases outside the gene matches. The CDR3 consists of 15 residues. CDR1 and CDR2 (germline): SGHTA, FQGNSA. In DNA, the CDR3 is TGTGCCAGCAGCCCTCTAGCGGGAGGGCCTTATGAGCAGTTCTTC. Protein sequence: CASSPLAGGPYEQFF.

The chain carries TRBV30 and TRBJ1-1; 7 bases are a match to TRBD1. Looked up from germline, CDR1 is GTSNPN and CDR2 is SVGIG (reference sequence). V was clipped by 1 base and J by 1 base; unmatched bases: 3. The CDR3 contains 14 residues. DNA of the CDR3: TGTGCCTGGAGTGACAGGGGCCAGAACACTGAAGCTTTCTTT. Protein sequence: CAWSDRGQNTEAFF.

The V and J genes are TRBV19 and TRBJ1-2; a weak D match, TRBD1 (5 bases). V was pared by 8 bases and J by 5 bases, with 9 bases between. There are 11 residues in the CDR3. CDR1 is LNHDA and CDR2 is SQIVND in the germline V gene (reference sequence). The CDR3 sequence is CASGGSYGYTF. In DNA, the CDR3 is TGTGCCAGTGGGGGGTCTTATGGCTACACCTTC.

V usage is TRBV7-2 and J usage is TRBJ2-1; D unclear. V was trimmed by 2 bases and J by 7 bases, leaving 6 bases between them. The CDR3 runs to 12 residues. In germline, CDR1 is SGHTA, CDR2 FQGNSA. The CDR3 DNA sequence: TGTGCCAGCAGCTTATCGGAGAATGAGCAGTTCTTC. Its translation is CASSLSENEQFF.

The chain uses TRBV9 and TRBJ2-1; a possible D gene is TRBD1 (6 bases). The germline V gene encodes CDR1 SGDLS and CDR2 YYNGEE. This CDR3 is built from 14 residues. Trimming shortened V by 3 bases and J by 8 bases, and 15 bases separated the two germline ends. DNA of the CDR3: TGTGCCAGCAGCGCAGACCTAGGGGGAGATGAGCAGTTCTTC. Translation gives CASSADLGGDEQFF.

V and J are TRBV5-6 and TRBJ2-3; D gene unclear. V was cut by 2 bases and J by 2 bases, with 9 bases left in between. The CDR3 loop spans 14 amino acids. Germline assignment: CDR1 SGHDT and CDR2 YYEEEE. CDR3 nucleotides: TGTGCCAGCAGCTTACGGTCTAACACAGATACGCAGTATTTT. It specifies CASSLRSNTDTQYF.

The genes are TRBV5-1 and TRBJ1-6, with TRBD1 matching 11 bases. The V and J ends lost 3 bases and 10 bases, in that order; junction bases with no gene match: 3. The germline gives CDR1 SGHRS, CDR2 YFSETQ. CDR3 length equals 14 residues. The CDR3 nucleotides are TGCGCCAGCAGCTGGACAGGGGGCGACTCACCCCTCCACTTT. Translated, it gives CASSWTGGDSPLHF.

The chain links TRBV5-1 to TRBJ2-2; perhaps TRBD2 as D (5 bases). The CDR3 is 13 residues long. Between the trimmed V and J ends, which lost 1 base and 5 bases, there was a span of 6 bases. The germline V gene has CDR1 SGHRS and CDR2 YFSETQ. CDR3: CASSLTRTGELFF. CDR3 coding DNA: TGCGCCAGCAGCTTGACTAGAACCGGGGAGCTGTTTTTT.

V usage is TRBV15 and J usage is TRBJ1-1, with a tentative D call TRBD1 (5 bases). The length of the CDR3 is 14 residues. V was cut by 9 bases and J by 3 bases, with 17 bases left in between. Germline V CDR1 and CDR2: LNHNV, YYDKDF (reference sequence). For the CDR3, the DNA is TGTGCCACGACGCCTCGGGGGGAGGACACTGAAGCTTTCTTT. Residues: CATTPRGEDTEAFF.